This entry is about one T cell receptor beta chain. The data were obtained in a study of somatic mutations in cytotoxic T cells in rheumatoid arthritis. For the study at large: The flow sorting of some V beta antibody-stained T-cell populations reached nearly 100% purity, and the sorted populations included V beta1+ cells sequenced for TCRB.

The CDR3 runs 14 residues. The germline V and J ends were trimmed by 6 bases and 6 bases, with 18 bases remaining between them. Germline CDR1 SEHNR, CDR2 FQNEAQ (reference sequence). Data came from immunoSEQ multiplex PCR; TCRdb stores just in-frame clones and leaves some out. The sample lists approximately 20,000 clones, over 70% occurring once. The material sequenced was CD8+ T cells sorted from blood. V is TRBV7-9 and J is TRBJ2-7, with D hard to call. The sequence was obtained from a woman aged 45-59 years in good health. CDR3 sequence (DNA): TGTGCCAGCAGTTCGAGCCCTACCCAGTCCGAGCAGTACTTC. Amino acid sequence: CASSSSPTQSEQYF.